One sample yielded the 16 T cell receptor beta chains listed below, sequenced in a study of blood T cell repertoires in COVID-19. This table comes from immunoSEQ multiplex PCR, and its TCRdb copy is limited to in-frame clones, with some not included. The repertoire includes about 200,000 clones, nearly 90% of them detected once, and over 15% sits in the top ten. The sample comprised peripheral blood. The source of these receptors is a man in his fifties or sixties with COVID-19, enrolled during active disease.

This rearrangement joins TRBV11-2 to TRBJ2-1, with no clear D. Trimming removed 3 bases at V and 8 bases at J, with 5 bases between. This CDR3 comprises 11 residues. Germline V gene lookup returns CDR1 SGHAT and CDR2 FQNNGV. Here the CDR3 reads CASSFRDEQFF. CDR3 coding DNA: TGTGCCAGCAGCTTCCGTGATGAGCAGTTCTTC.

V gene TRBV7-2 combines with J gene TRBJ2-7; perhaps TRBD1 as D (6 bases). CDR3 length: 14 amino acids. Trimming took 3 bases from V and 3 from J, leaving 12 bases between them. The V gene's germline CDR1 is SGHTA and CDR2 FQGNSA. The CDR3 region has the DNA TGTGCCAGCAGCTTGTGGCAGGGGAGCTACGAGCAGTACTTC. This encodes CASSLWQGSYEQYF.

The chain's CDR3 is CGTQGENIQYF. The CDR3 coding sequence is TGCGGGACCCAGGGGGAAAACATTCAGTACTTC. This chain uses TRBV20-1 with TRBJ2-4; TRBD1 agrees at 7 bases. Germline loops: CDR1 DFQATT, CDR2 SNEGSKA (reference sequence). The CDR3 contains 11 residues.

In its sample, this clone was seen a few times. The V gene is TRBV9, the J gene TRBJ2-4; the match to TRBD1 covers 9 bases. The junction had 7 bases not matched to a gene; V was cut back by 3 bases and J by 9 bases. CDR3 size: 14 residues. CDR1 and CDR2 from the germline V gene are SGDLS and YYNGEE. CDR3 in DNA: TGTGCCAGCAGCGAACGGGACAGGGTAGGCATTCAGTACTTC. Protein product: CASSERDRVGIQYF.

This clone was counted a single time. The chain is built from TRBV7-8 and TRBJ1-1; 10 positions match TRBD1. This CDR3 has 15 residues. Germline CDR1 is SGHVS and CDR2 is FQNEAQ. The ends lost 8 bases at V and 7 bases at J; junction bases unmatched: 13. The CDR3 DNA is TGTGCCAGCGGTGTGGGACAGGGGTTTGTTAGTGAAGCTTTCTTT. It specifies CASGVGQGFVSEAFF.

CDR3 protein: CSASKGLYSYSNQPQHF. CDR3 nucleotide sequence: TGCAGTGCTAGTAAAGGACTGTATTCATATAGCAATCAGCCCCAGCATTTT. The V gene is TRBV20-1, the J gene TRBJ1-5; D is uncertain. Trimming shortened V by 3 bases and J by 0 bases, and 18 bases separated the two germline ends. Germline CDR1 DFQATT, CDR2 SNEGSKA (reference sequence). The CDR3 covers 17 residues.

In its sample, this clone was seen once. The chain recombines TRBV18 with TRBJ2-7; 8 bases map to TRBD1. The germline V gene encodes CDR1 KGHSH and CDR2 LQKENI. This CDR3 has 13 amino acids. V shed 4 bases and J 3 bases; nucleotides not matched to a gene: 2. The CDR3 nucleotides are TGTGCCAGCTCACTCGGGACAGGCTACGAGCAGTACTTC. Protein product: CASSLGTGYEQYF. Full variable domain (missing parts from reference TRBV18 and TRBJ2-7): NAGVMQNPRHLVRRRGQEARLRCSPMKGHSHVYWYRQLPEEGLKFMVYLQKENIIDESGMPKERFSAEFPKEGPSILRIQQVVRGDSAAYFCASSLGTGYEQYFGPGTRLTVT.

This chain connects TRBV7-9 to TRBJ2-5, with 10 positions matching TRBD2. Germline V gives CDR1 SEHNR, CDR2 FQNEAQ (reference sequence). There are 15 residues in the CDR3. V was pared by 5 bases and J by 5 bases, with 8 bases of the junction left unmatched. The CDR3 protein is CASSPGLAAPETQYF. In DNA form, the CDR3 reads TGTGCCAGCAGCCCCGGACTAGCGGCCCCCGAGACCCAGTACTTC.

The CDR3 protein is CASSLRQIRGRSHF. The CDR3 bases are TGTGCCAGCAGCTTGAGGCAGATCAGGGGGCGCTCCCACTTT. The chain recombines TRBV5-8 with TRBJ1-6, with 8 bases aligning to TRBD1. CDR1 and CDR2 from the germline V gene are SGHTS and YDEGEE. This CDR3 region has 14 residues. The V gene end was trimmed by 1 base and the J gene end by 18 bases; junction bases not matched to a gene: 12.

The chain has TRBV3-1 (or the pseudogene TRBV3-2) and TRBJ1-6; D is undetermined. The CDR3 contains 14 residues. V was cut by 1 base and J by 5 bases, with 6 bases left in between. CDR1 is LGHDT and CDR2 is YNNKEL in the germline V gene (reference sequence). CDR3 sequence (DNA): TGTGCCAGCAGCCAAGTTGCGAATAATTCACCCCTCCACTTT. The encoded protein is CASSQVANNSPLHF.

The chain combines TRBV19 with TRBJ1-1, with D possibly being TRBD1 (6 bases). CDR3 length: 15 residues. The germline V gene has CDR1 LNHDA and CDR2 SQIVND (reference sequence). V was trimmed by 5 bases and J by 1 base, leaving 14 bases between them. The CDR3 nucleotides are TGTGCCAGTAGTTCGCCCGGACAGCCGAACACTGAAGCTTTCTTT. It encodes CASSSPGQPNTEAFF.

V is TRBV28 and J is TRBJ2-5, with 8 nucleotides matching TRBD2. V gave up 3 bases and J gave up 2 bases; unmatched junction bases: 8. CDR3 size: 16 residues. The V gene's germline CDR1 is MDHEN and CDR2 SYDVKM. In nucleotides, the CDR3 is TGTGCCAGCAGTTTTATTCCGGGGGGGCGTCAAGAGACCCAGTACTTC. The encoded protein is CASSFIPGGRQETQYF.

This clone was detected a few times. This rearrangement joins TRBV27 to TRBJ1-2; no reliable D call. This CDR3 has 14 amino acids. Trimming removed 5 bases at V and 4 bases at J, with 14 bases between. The germline V gene encodes CDR1 MNHEY and CDR2 SMNVEV (reference sequence). The CDR3 spells CASSPRRGSYGYTF. CDR3 bases: TGTGCCAGCAGTCCGAGGCGGGGTAGCTATGGCTACACCTTC.

J is TRBJ2-1 and V is TRBV27, with D tentatively TRBD2 (7 bases). The CDR3 has 14 amino acids. CDR1 and CDR2 from the germline V gene are MNHEY and SMNVEV (reference sequence). Trimming stripped 7 bases from V and 3 bases from J, with 13 bases between. CDR3 coding DNA: TGTGCCAGCATTGGGGGGGCTTACTACAATGAGCAGTTCTTC. Amino acid sequence: CASIGGAYYNEQFF.

This chain joins TRBV30 and TRBJ1-5, with D perhaps matching TRBD1 (6 bases). V was clipped by 3 bases and J by 6 bases, with 12 bases between them. The CDR3 totals 13 residues. CDR1 is GTSNPN, CDR2 SVGIG, per germline (reference sequence). The CDR3 nucleotides are TGTGCCTGGAGCCTCAGGGGTGCTCAGCCCCAGCATTTT. This sequence encodes CAWSLRGAQPQHF.

The CDR3 nucleotides read TGTGCCAGCAGTGGTAAGACAGGGGTGAGCTTACAGCCCCAGCATTTT. Its protein product is CASSGKTGVSLQPQHF. The V gene is TRBV6-2 or TRBV6-3, the J gene TRBJ1-5, with TRBD1 matching over 8 bases. CDR1 and CDR2 from the germline V gene are MNHEY and SVGEGT. The CDR3 length is 16 residues. V lost 5 bases to trimming and J lost 7 bases; unmatched junction nucleotides: 13.